This T cell receptor (beta chain) was obtained from a study of blood T cell repertoires in COVID-19. Whole-study context: Samples of COVID-19 (acute and convalescent) were obtained from the United States, Italy and Spain. T cells, B-cell-depleted T cells, or PBMCs provided the cDNA or gDNA that served as material.

The CDR3 is 17 residues long. Authors' analysis steps: Using reference gene primer amplification, nucleated cell counts were estimated. This table comes from immunoSEQ multiplex PCR, and its TCRdb copy is limited to in-frame clones, with some not included. The V and J calls and clone size come from that table; D and trimming were worked out from the DNA. The data show about 380,000 clones, 85% seen once. V is TRBV21-1 and J is TRBJ1-5; TRBD1, the D gene given by the table, was not confirmed from the DNA. TRBV21-1 is marked as a pseudogene. Sequenced sample: peripheral blood. This sequence was found in a woman aged 18-30 years with acute or convalescent COVID-19. The CDR3 nucleotides are TGTGCCAGCAGCAAAAAGGTCGCAGGGGCGTTCAATCAGCCCCAGCATTTT. Translating gives CASSKKVAGAFNQPQHF.